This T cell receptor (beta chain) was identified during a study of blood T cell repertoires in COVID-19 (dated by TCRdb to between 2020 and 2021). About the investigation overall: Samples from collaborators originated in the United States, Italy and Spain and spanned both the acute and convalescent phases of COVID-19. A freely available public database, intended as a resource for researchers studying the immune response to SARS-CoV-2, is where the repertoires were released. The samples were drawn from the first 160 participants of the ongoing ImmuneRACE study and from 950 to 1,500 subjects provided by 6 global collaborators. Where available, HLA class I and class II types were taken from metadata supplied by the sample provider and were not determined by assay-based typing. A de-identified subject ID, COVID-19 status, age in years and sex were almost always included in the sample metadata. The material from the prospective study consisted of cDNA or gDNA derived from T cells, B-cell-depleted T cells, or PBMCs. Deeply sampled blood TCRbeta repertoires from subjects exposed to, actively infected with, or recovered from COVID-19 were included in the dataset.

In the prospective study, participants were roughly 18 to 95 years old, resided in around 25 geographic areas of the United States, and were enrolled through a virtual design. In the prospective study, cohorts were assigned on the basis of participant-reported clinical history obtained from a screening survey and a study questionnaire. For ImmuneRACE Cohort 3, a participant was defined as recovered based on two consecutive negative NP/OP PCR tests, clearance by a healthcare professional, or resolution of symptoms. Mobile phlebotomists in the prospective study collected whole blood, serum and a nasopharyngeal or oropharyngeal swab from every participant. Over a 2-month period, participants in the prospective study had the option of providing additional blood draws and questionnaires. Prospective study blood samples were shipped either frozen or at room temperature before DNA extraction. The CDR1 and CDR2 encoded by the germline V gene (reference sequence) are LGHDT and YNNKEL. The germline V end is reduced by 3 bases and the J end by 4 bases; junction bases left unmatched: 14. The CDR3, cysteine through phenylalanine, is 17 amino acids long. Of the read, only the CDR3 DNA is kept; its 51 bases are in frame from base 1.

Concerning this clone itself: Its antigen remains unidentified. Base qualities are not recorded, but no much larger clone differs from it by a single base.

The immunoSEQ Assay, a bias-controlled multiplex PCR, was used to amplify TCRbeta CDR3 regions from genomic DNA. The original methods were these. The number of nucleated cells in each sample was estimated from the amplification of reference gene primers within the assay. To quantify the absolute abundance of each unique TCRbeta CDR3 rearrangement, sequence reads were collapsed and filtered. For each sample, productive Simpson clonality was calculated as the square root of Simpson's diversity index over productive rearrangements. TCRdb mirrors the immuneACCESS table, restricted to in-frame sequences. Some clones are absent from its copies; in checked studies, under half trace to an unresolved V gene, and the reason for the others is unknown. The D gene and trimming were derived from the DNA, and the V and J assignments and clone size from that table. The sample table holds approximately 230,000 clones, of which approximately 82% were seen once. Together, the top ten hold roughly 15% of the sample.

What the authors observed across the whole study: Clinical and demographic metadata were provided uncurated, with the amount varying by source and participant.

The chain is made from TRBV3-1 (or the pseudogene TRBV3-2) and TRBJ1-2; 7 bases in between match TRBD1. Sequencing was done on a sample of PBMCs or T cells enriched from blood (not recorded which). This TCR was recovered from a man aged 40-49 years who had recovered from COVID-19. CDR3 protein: CASSQSGGFRQGYGYTF. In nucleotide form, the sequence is TGTGCCAGCAGCCAGAGTGGCGGCTTTAGACAGGGCTATGGCTACACCTTC.